This passage covers 24 T cell receptor beta chains from one sample sequenced in a study of T cell changes during pregnancy in multiple sclerosis. Repertoires were generated with immunoSEQ multiplex PCR, while TCRdb's copy carries only in-frame clones and drops some. The table shows about 41,000 clones, with 80% to 90% occurring only once. Sequenced material: CD4+ T cells from peripheral blood mononuclear cells, taken in the first trimester of pregnancy. Source of these receptors: a female donor with multiple sclerosis, enrolled in a pregnancy study.

The V and J genes are TRBV19 and TRBJ2-1; weak D call: TRBD1 (6 bases). CDR1 LNHDA and CDR2 SQIVND come from the germline V gene (reference sequence). The CDR3 loop spans 13 amino acids. Trimming stripped 6 bases from V and 3 bases from J, with 9 bases between. The DNA of the CDR3 is TGTGCCAGTAGGCAGACAGGCTACAATGAGCAGTTCTTC. Translation: CASRQTGYNEQFF.

The rearrangement joins TRBV4-1 to TRBJ1-5, with D possibly being TRBD1 (5 bases). The CDR3 covers 16 residues. CDR1 is MGHRA, CDR2 YSYEKL, per germline. Trimming cost V 0 bases and J 2 bases, with 11 bases left between them. CDR3 nucleotide sequence: TGCGCCAGCAGCCAAGAGGGGGGTTTTGGCAATCAGCCCCAGCATTTT. This sequence encodes CASSQEGGFGNQPQHF.

The rearrangement joins TRBV7-6 to TRBJ2-3; 8 bases agree with TRBD1. This CDR3 spans 14 amino acids. CDR1 is SGHVS and CDR2 is FNYEAQ in the germline V gene. The trim removed 1 base at V and 8 bases at J, leaving 5 bases unmatched. The CDR3 DNA reads TGTGCCAGCAGCTTAGGGACAGGGTCTCTTACGCAGTATTTT. This translates into CASSLGTGSLTQYF.

This clone was seen a single time. The rearrangement links TRBV15 to TRBJ2-7, with 9 nucleotides matching TRBD1. J lost 4 bases, V lost 0 bases, and 7 bases had no gene match. Germline values: CDR1 LNHNV, CDR2 YYDKDF (reference sequence). The CDR3 sequence is 16 residues long. CDR3 region: CATSRDRNRGQYEQYF. CDR3 DNA: TGTGCCACCAGCAGAGATAGGAACAGGGGGCAATACGAGCAGTACTTC.

V and J are TRBV4-1 and TRBJ2-1; TRBD2 agrees at 7 bases. V shed 3 bases, J shed 4 bases, and the junction held 6 bases outside the gene matches. The germline V gene has CDR1 MGHRA and CDR2 YSYEKL. The CDR3 extends over 15 amino acids. CDR3 amino acids: CASSHGLDPYNEQFF. The CDR3, as DNA: TGCGCCAGCAGCCACGGACTAGACCCTTACAATGAGCAGTTCTTC.

The J gene is TRBJ2-3, the V gene TRBV5-1; TRBD2 matches 8 bases. Germline loops: CDR1 SGHRS, CDR2 YFSETQ. After removal of 4 bases from V and 1 base from J, the junction contained 2 bases not matched to a gene. The CDR3 contains 14 residues. This CDR3 is CASSTTSGTDTQYF. DNA for the CDR3: TGCGCCAGCAGCACGACTAGCGGCACAGATACGCAGTATTTT.

The V gene is TRBV2, the J gene TRBJ2-1, with 8 bases matching TRBD2. The ends lost 6 bases at V and 6 bases at J; junction bases unmatched: 7. CDR3 length equals 14 residues. The germline V gene has CDR1 SNHLY and CDR2 FYNNEI. DNA of the CDR3: TGTGCCAGCAGGACCCAGACTAGCGTCAATGAGCAGTTCTTC. This sequence encodes CASRTQTSVNEQFF.

V gene TRBV5-1 combines with J gene TRBJ2-1; 10 positions agree with TRBD2. V dropped 1 base and J dropped 5; count of bases not matched to a gene: 3. The germline V gene has CDR1 SGHRS and CDR2 YFSETQ. CDR3 length equals 15 residues. CDR3 loop: CASSLKLAGNNEQFF. The CDR3 DNA reads as TGCGCCAGCAGCTTGAAACTAGCGGGGAACAATGAGCAGTTCTTC.

V usage is TRBV9 and J usage is TRBJ2-3, with TRBD2 matching over 12 bases. The V gene end was trimmed by 2 bases and the J gene end by 5 bases; junction bases not matched to a gene: 12. There are 18 residues in the CDR3. CDR1 is SGDLS and CDR2 is YYNGEE in the germline V gene. Here the CDR3 reads CASSVGLLAGGPQDTQYF. DNA of the CDR3: TGTGCCAGCAGCGTTGGACTCCTAGCGGGAGGGCCCCAAGATACGCAGTATTTT. Filled out from reference TRBV9 and TRBJ2-3, the complete variable domain reads DSGVTQTPKHLITATGQRVTLRCSPRSGDLSVYWYQQSLDQGLQFLIQYYNGEERAKGNILERFSAQQFPDLHSELNLSSLELGDSALYFCASSVGLLAGGPQDTQYFGPGTRLTVL.

The chain uses TRBV28 and TRBJ1-1; no definite D call. Per the germline V gene, CDR1 is MDHEN and CDR2 is SYDVKM. V was pared by 2 bases and J by 4 bases, with 5 bases between. This CDR3 has 12 amino acids. CDR3: CASSLRGTEAFF. The CDR3 coding sequence is TGTGCCAGCAGTTTACGGGGCACTGAAGCTTTCTTT.

The CDR3 DNA reads as TGTGCCAGCAAAACAGGGGGAATCACTGAAGCTTTCTTT. Translation gives CASKTGGITEAFF. This rearrangement joins TRBV27 to TRBJ1-1; TRBD1 matches at 8 bases. This CDR3 is 13 amino acids long. V gave up 7 bases and J gave up 4 bases; unmatched junction bases: 5. Germline CDR1 reads MNHEY; CDR2 reads SMNVEV (reference sequence).

Only a few counts were recorded for this clone. The genes are TRBV27 and TRBJ2-1; the D gene is possibly TRBD1 (5 bases). CDR3 length equals 16 residues. V was cut by 0 bases and J by 3 bases, with 12 bases left in between. Germline assignment: CDR1 MNHEY and CDR2 SMNVEV (reference sequence). CDR3 nucleotide sequence: TGTGCCAGCAGTTTATCCTCACCGACAGTCTACAATGAGCAGTTCTTC. Translated, it gives CASSLSSPTVYNEQFF.

This chain links TRBV19 with TRBJ1-2; D is undetermined. In germline, CDR1 is LNHDA, CDR2 SQIVND (reference sequence). The CDR3 spans 14 residues. The V and J ends lost 6 bases and 7 bases respectively, with 18 bases between them. CDR3 bases: TGTGCCAGTAGGAAGAACGGAGGAGGGTTTGGCTACACCTTC. It specifies CASRKNGGGFGYTF.

The chain recombines TRBV5-4 with TRBJ1-3, with a weak D call TRBD1 (6 bases). Trimming took off 4 bases at V and 4 bases at J, with 18 bases between the two ends. This CDR3 region has 16 residues. Germline loops: CDR1 SGHNT, CDR2 YYREEE (reference sequence). The CDR3 here is CASSATLQGEGNTIYF. In DNA, the CDR3 is TGTGCCAGCAGCGCGACACTACAGGGAGAAGGAAACACCATATATTTT.

The chain employs TRBV5-8 and TRBJ2-3; tentatively, D is TRBD2 (5 bases). CDR3 size: 14 residues. Germline-derived CDR1 and CDR2 are SGHTS and YDEGEE. Deletions cut 5 bases from V and 0 bases from J, with 10 bases between. CDR3 residues: CASRGRTSTDTQYF. The CDR3 bases are TGTGCCAGCAGAGGGAGAACTAGCACAGATACGCAGTATTTT.

The V and J genes are TRBV28 and TRBJ1-5, with a weak D call TRBD1 (6 bases). This CDR3 has 17 amino acids. Trimming took off 2 bases at V and 7 bases at J, with 21 bases between the two ends. Germline V gives CDR1 MDHEN, CDR2 SYDVKM. As DNA, the CDR3 is TGTGCCAGCAGTTTACGTACTACAGGGAATAATAGACAGCCCCAGCATTTT. It translates to CASSLRTTGNNRQPQHF.

V and J are TRBV13 and TRBJ2-3; D might be TRBD2 (6 bases). V was clipped by 2 bases and J by 4 bases, with 13 bases between them. CDR3 length equals 15 residues. In germline, CDR1 is PRHDT, CDR2 FYEKMQ (reference sequence). DNA for the CDR3: TGTGCCAGCAGCTTACCGGGAGCCCAGGCAGATACGCAGTATTTT. Protein product: CASSLPGAQADTQYF.

The chain employs TRBV5-5 and TRBJ2-3, with 8 bases aligning to TRBD2. There are 16 residues in the CDR3. V lost 4 bases, J lost 0 bases, and 7 bases stayed unmatched. CDR1 and CDR2 from the germline V gene are SGHKS and YYEKEE (reference sequence). The CDR3 sequence is CASSVDSGVSTDTQYF. For the CDR3, the DNA is TGTGCCAGCAGCGTAGATAGCGGGGTTAGCACAGATACGCAGTATTTT.

V gene TRBV4-1 combines with J gene TRBJ2-3, with TRBD2 identical over 14 bases. Germline loops: CDR1 MGHRA, CDR2 YSYEKL. V shed 3 bases, J shed 1 base, and the junction held 6 bases outside the gene matches. The CDR3 totals 18 residues. The DNA for the CDR3 is TGCGCCAGCAGCCACCTGACTAGCGGGAGGGTGGGCACAGATACGCAGTATTTT. As protein: CASSHLTSGRVGTDTQYF.

The V gene is TRBV2, the J gene TRBJ2-1, with TRBD2 identical over 7 bases. Trimming cost V 6 bases and J 6 bases; bases outside gene matches: 14. Germline V gives CDR1 SNHLY, CDR2 FYNNEI. The CDR3 contains 16 residues. CDR3 coding DNA: TGTGCCAGCAGATGGGAGAGCGGGACTACGGGCAATGAGCAGTTCTTC. Translated, it gives CASRWESGTTGNEQFF.

The chain carries TRBV28 and TRBJ2-1; 13 bases agree with TRBD2. From germline, CDR1 is MDHEN and CDR2 SYDVKM. The CDR3 is made up of 15 amino acids. The ends lost 7 bases at V and 8 bases at J; junction bases unmatched: 8. CDR3 sequence: CASTGLAGDLDEQFF. The CDR3 coding sequence is TGTGCCAGCACCGGACTAGCGGGAGATCTCGATGAGCAGTTCTTC.

The chain recombines TRBV4-3 with TRBJ2-3; 7 nucleotides align to TRBD2. Germline loops: CDR1 LGHNA, CDR2 YSLEER. V trimming: 0 bases; J trimming: 3 bases; junction bases outside the gene matches: 12. The CDR3 covers 18 residues. The CDR3 region is CASSQDLYGRTGTDTQYF. CDR3 DNA sequence: TGCGCCAGCAGCCAAGATCTTTACGGGAGGACTGGTACAGATACGCAGTATTTT.

This sequence joins TRBV28 and TRBJ1-1; 10 nucleotides agree with TRBD1. V shed 3 bases and J 1 base; nucleotides not matched to a gene: 5. The V gene's germline CDR1 is MDHEN and CDR2 SYDVKM. The CDR3 length is 16 residues. CDR3 protein: CASSFGQGGGNTEAFF. CDR3 coding DNA: TGTGCCAGCAGTTTCGGACAGGGGGGTGGGAACACTGAAGCTTTCTTT. Combining the CDR3 with reference TRBV28 and TRBJ1-1 gives the whole variable domain DVKVTQSSRYLVKRTGEKVFLECVQDMDHENMFWYRQDPGLGLRLIYFSYDVKMKEKGDIPEGYSVSREKKERFSLILESASTNQTSMYLCASSFGQGGGNTEAFFGQGTRLTVV.

This chain joins TRBV2 and TRBJ2-1; TRBD1 is a possible D gene (5 bases). V was pared by 1 base and J by 9 bases, with 10 bases between. Per the germline V gene, CDR1 is SNHLY and CDR2 is FYNNEI. This CDR3 comprises 13 residues. CDR3 protein: CASSEEAGREQFF. The CDR3 DNA follows: TGTGCCAGCAGTGAAGAGGCAGGGCGTGAGCAGTTCTTC.